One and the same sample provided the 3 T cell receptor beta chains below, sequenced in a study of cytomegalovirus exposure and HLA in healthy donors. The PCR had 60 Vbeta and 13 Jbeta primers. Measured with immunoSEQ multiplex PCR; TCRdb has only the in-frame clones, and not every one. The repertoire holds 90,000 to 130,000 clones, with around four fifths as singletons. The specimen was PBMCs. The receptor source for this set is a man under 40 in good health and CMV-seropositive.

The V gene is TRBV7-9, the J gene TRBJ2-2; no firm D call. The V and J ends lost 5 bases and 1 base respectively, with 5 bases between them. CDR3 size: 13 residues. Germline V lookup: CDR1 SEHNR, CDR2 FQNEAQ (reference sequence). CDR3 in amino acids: CASSRENTGELFF. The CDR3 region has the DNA TGTGCCAGCAGCCGAGAGAACACCGGGGAGCTGTTTTTT.

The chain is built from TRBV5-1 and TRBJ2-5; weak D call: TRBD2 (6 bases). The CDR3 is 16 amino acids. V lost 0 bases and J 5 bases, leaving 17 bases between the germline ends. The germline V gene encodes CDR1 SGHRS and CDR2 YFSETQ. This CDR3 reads CASSLGGREVPETQYF. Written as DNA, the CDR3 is TGCGCCAGCAGCTTGGGAGGCAGGGAGGTGCCGGAGACCCAGTACTTC.

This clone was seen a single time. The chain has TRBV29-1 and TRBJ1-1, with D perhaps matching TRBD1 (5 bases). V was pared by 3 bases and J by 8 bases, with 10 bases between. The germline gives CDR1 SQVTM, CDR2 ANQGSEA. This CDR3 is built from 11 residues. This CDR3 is CSVEAGHEAFF. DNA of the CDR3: TGCAGCGTTGAGGCAGGGCACGAAGCTTTCTTT.